The entry below gives a single T cell receptor (beta chain) sequence along with its context. V shed 1 base and J shed 0 bases, with 13 bases lying between them. Germline loops: CDR1 LNHDA, CDR2 SQIVND (reference sequence). This CDR3 has 16 amino acids. Sequencing used immunoSEQ multiplex PCR; TCRdb keeps in-frame clones, though not all of them. Of some 60,000 clones in the sample, 91% are singletons; the top ten hold 0.85%. These data belong to a study of T cell changes during pregnancy in multiple sclerosis. This specimen consisted of peripheral blood, obtained before pregnancy. V is TRBV19 and J is TRBJ2-7; perhaps TRBD2 as D (6 bases). This TCR was sampled from a female donor with multiple sclerosis, enrolled in a pregnancy study. The CDR3 region is CASSIGRGAYSYEQYF. The DNA of the CDR3 is TGTGCCAGTAGTATAGGGAGGGGCGCCTACTCCTACGAGCAGTACTTC. The whole variable domain, remainder taken from reference TRBV19 and TRBJ2-7, is DGGITQSPKYLFRKEGQNVTLSCEQNLNHDAMYWYRQDPGQGLRLIYYSQIVNDFQKGDIAEGYSVSREKKESFPLTVTSAQKNPTAFYLCASSIGRGAYSYEQYFGPGTRLTVT.